Below, 11 T cell receptor beta chains from the same sample are listed, as sequenced in a study of cytomegalovirus exposure and HLA in healthy donors. The PCR made use of 60 Vbeta and 13 Jbeta primers. Using immunoSEQ multiplex PCR, the repertoire was profiled, and TCRdb retains in-frame clones only, with some absent. Counted here are 150,000 or so clones, 60% to 85% occurring once; the ten biggest clones make up about 4%. The sample was PBMCs. The receptors derive from a woman aged 40 to 50 in good health and CMV-seronegative.

This clone was found once. The chain recombines TRBV6-6 with TRBJ2-7; possibly TRBD2 for D (6 bases). V lost 2 bases and J 5 bases, leaving 7 bases between the germline ends. The length of the CDR3 is 12 residues. CDR1 MNHNY and CDR2 SVGAGI come from the germline V gene (reference sequence). The CDR3 sequence: CASSYPSDEQYF. CDR3 DNA sequence: TGTGCCAGCAGTTACCCTAGCGACGAGCAGTACTTC.

This chain connects TRBV7-2 to TRBJ1-4, with TRBD1 as a possible D gene (5 bases). The germline V and J ends were trimmed by 5 bases and 7 bases, with 17 bases remaining between them. Germline V gives CDR1 SGHTA, CDR2 FQGNSA. The CDR3 runs to 15 residues. DNA for the CDR3: TGTGCCAGCAGCCGAAAAAAGGGGATCCTTGAAAAACTGTTTTTT. Translated, it gives CASSRKKGILEKLFF. The complete variable domain, with remaining parts taken from reference TRBV7-2 and TRBJ1-4, reads GAGVSQSPSNKVTEKGKDVELRCDPISGHTALYWYRQSLGQGLEFLIYFQGNSAPDKSGLPSDRFSAERTGGSVSTLTIQRTQQEDSAVYLCASSRKKGILEKLFFGSGTQLSVL.

The J gene is TRBJ2-3, the V gene TRBV30; tentatively, D is TRBD2 (5 bases). Germline CDR1 and CDR2: GTSNPN and SVGIG (reference sequence). The CDR3 is 13 amino acids. The V end was cut by 7 bases, the J end by 3 bases, with 14 bases between. In DNA form, the CDR3 reads TGTGCCTTGATAGCGATGGAAACAGATACGCAGTATTTT. Translation: CALIAMETDTQYF. The variable domain in full, with the rest retrieved from reference TRBV30 and TRBJ2-3, is SQTIHQWPATLVQPVGSPLSLECTVEGTSNPNLYWYRQAAGRGLQLLFYSVGIGQISSEVPQNLSASRPQDRQFILSSKKLLLSDSGFYLCALIAMETDTQYFGPGTRLTVL.

The chain recombines TRBV6-1 with TRBJ1-5; no clear D gene. Between the trimmed V and J ends, which lost 6 bases and 4 bases, there was a span of 13 bases. This CDR3 comprises 14 residues. Germline CDR1 reads MNHNS; CDR2 reads SASEGT. This chain's CDR3 is CASSLNPQNQPQHF. In nucleotides, the CDR3 is TGTGCCAGCAGCCTTAACCCACAAAATCAGCCCCAGCATTTT.

V usage is TRBV28 and J usage is TRBJ1-5; D remains ambiguous. V lost 5 bases, J lost 0 bases, and 11 bases lay in between. The length of the CDR3 is 15 residues. Germline CDR1 and CDR2: MDHEN and SYDVKM. CDR3 residues: CASSIPGISNQPQHF. DNA for the CDR3: TGTGCCAGCAGTATTCCCGGTATTAGCAATCAGCCCCAGCATTTT.

This clone was seen a single time. The rearrangement links TRBV9 to TRBJ2-1, with 8 bases lining up with TRBD2. This CDR3 contains 15 residues. Germline CDR1 is SGDLS and CDR2 is YYNGEE. The J segment lost 5 bases and the V segment lost 0 bases, leaving 4 bases of the junction unmatched. CDR3 sequence reads: CASSVEGLDHNEQFF. CDR3 DNA sequence: TGTGCCAGCAGCGTAGAGGGACTAGATCACAATGAGCAGTTCTTC.

The J gene is TRBJ1-5, the V gene TRBV28; 8 bases match TRBD1. The CDR3 has 15 amino acids. V lost 5 bases, J lost 4 bases, and 7 bases stayed unmatched. From germline, CDR1 is MDHEN and CDR2 SYDVKM. CDR3 sequence reads: CASSPTGAQNQPQHF. CDR3 in DNA: TGTGCCAGCAGTCCGACAGGGGCACAGAATCAGCCCCAGCATTTT. Complete variable domain (other parts from reference TRBV28 and TRBJ1-5): DVKVTQSSRYLVKRTGEKVFLECVQDMDHENMFWYRQDPGLGLRLIYFSYDVKMKEKGDIPEGYSVSREKKERFSLILESASTNQTSMYLCASSPTGAQNQPQHFGDGTRLSIL.

This clone was counted between two and nine times. The CDR3 reads CASSVAPTGHTNWYEQYF. DNA for the CDR3: TGTGCCAGCAGCGTAGCTCCGACGGGACATACGAATTGGTACGAGCAGTACTTC. The V gene is TRBV9, the J gene TRBJ2-7; weak D call: TRBD1 (6 bases). Trimming stripped 0 bases from V and 4 bases from J, with 23 bases between. This CDR3 has 18 residues. CDR1 SGDLS and CDR2 YYNGEE come from the germline V gene.

The CDR3 DNA reads as TGTGCCAGCAGTTTGCGGGGGGCCTACGAGCAGTACTTC. This sequence encodes CASSLRGAYEQYF. This sequence joins TRBV27 and TRBJ2-7; 8 bases line up with TRBD2. V lost 3 bases, J lost 2 bases, and 0 bases stayed unmatched. The germline CDR1 and CDR2 sequences are MNHEY and SMNVEV (reference sequence). This CDR3 spans 13 amino acids.

This chain links TRBV10-2 with TRBJ2-2; 11 bases align to TRBD1. This CDR3 contains 16 residues. From germline, CDR1 is WSHSY and CDR2 SAAADI. Trimming took 2 bases from V and 5 from J; bases not matched to a gene: 4. Here the CDR3 DNA reads TGCGCCAGCAGTGAGAGGGGACAGGGGGAGACCGGGGAGCTGTTTTTT. Its translation is CASSERGQGETGELFF.

This clone was recorded once. The J gene is TRBJ1-1, the V gene TRBV11-2; D uncertain. Germline V gene data show CDR1 as SGHAT and CDR2 as FQNNGV. Trimming shortened V by 4 bases and J by 7 bases, and 10 bases separated the two germline ends. The CDR3 spans 12 residues. Written as DNA, the CDR3 is TGTGCCAGCAGCTCAGGTATAAATGAAGCTTTCTTT. This encodes CASSSGINEAFF.